One sample yielded the 32 T cell receptor beta chains listed below, sequenced in a study of blood T cell repertoires in COVID-19. Clones were sequenced by immunoSEQ multiplex PCR, and TCRdb holds only the in-frame ones, with some missing. The sample lists roughly 250,000 clones, roughly three quarters occurring once. Sequenced: peripheral blood. The receptors were gathered from a woman between 40 and 55 years old with active or convalescent COVID-19.

The CDR3 DNA is TGTGCCAGCAGCCCTTCGGCGGGGGGCAACACAGATACGCAGTATTTT. The encoded protein is CASSPSAGGNTDTQYF. The chain has TRBV5-4 and TRBJ2-3, with TRBD2 matching 8 bases. Unmatched junction bases numbered 9, after V lost 4 bases and J lost 2 bases. Germline CDR1 is SGHNT and CDR2 is YYREEE (reference sequence). This CDR3 is built from 16 residues.

This clone has more than one count but fewer than ten. The chain employs TRBV3-1 (or the pseudogene TRBV3-2) and TRBJ1-1, with D tentatively TRBD1 (5 bases). The V end was cut by 1 base, the J end by 1 base, with 10 bases between. Looked up from germline, CDR1 is LGHDT and CDR2 is YNNKEL (reference sequence). The CDR3 is 15 amino acids. The CDR3 reads CASSQGGSTNTEAFF. The CDR3 DNA reads as TGTGCCAGCAGCCAAGGGGGCTCGACGAACACTGAAGCTTTCTTT.

The rearrangement links TRBV28 to TRBJ1-2, with 9 positions matching TRBD1. Germline-derived CDR1 and CDR2 are MDHEN and SYDVKM. CDR3 length: 15 residues. After removal of 6 bases from V and 1 base from J, the junction contained 6 bases not matched to a gene. For the CDR3, the DNA is TGTGCCAGCAGCGAACAGGGGGCTGTTAACTATGGCTACACCTTC. Translated, it gives CASSEQGAVNYGYTF.

This clone came up a few times. The chain joins TRBV6-5 to TRBJ1-2; 9 bases map to TRBD1. V lost 6 bases and J lost 2; bases outside the gene matches: 4. There are 14 residues in the CDR3. In germline, CDR1 is MNHEY, CDR2 SVGAGI. The CDR3 sequence is CASRLDRGNYGYTF. Written as DNA, the CDR3 is TGTGCCAGCAGGTTGGACAGGGGAAACTATGGCTACACCTTC.

The chain uses TRBV5-1 and TRBJ1-3, with 7 nucleotides matching TRBD1. CDR1 SGHRS and CDR2 YFSETQ come from the germline V gene. This CDR3 is 16 amino acids long. The J segment lost 2 bases and the V segment lost 2 bases, leaving 7 bases of the junction unmatched. CDR3 bases: TGCGCCAGCAGCTTTACCCGACAGGGAACTGGAAACACCATATATTTT. The encoded protein is CASSFTRQGTGNTIYF. The variable domain in full, completed from reference TRBV5-1 and TRBJ1-3, reads KAGVTQTPRYLIKTRGQQVTLSCSPISGHRSVSWYQQTPGQGLQFLFEYFSETQRNKGNFPGRFSGRQFSNSRSEMNVSTLELGDSALYLCASSFTRQGTGNTIYFGEGSWLTVV.

The chain links TRBV15 to TRBJ2-1, with 7 positions matching TRBD1. Trimming at V came to 1 base and at J to 3 bases, leaving 3 bases not matched to a gene. The germline V gene encodes CDR1 LNHNV and CDR2 YYDKDF (reference sequence). The CDR3 spans 15 residues. CDR3 bases: TGTGCCACCAGCAGAGTAGGGGGCGACTACAATGAGCAGTTCTTC. Translating gives CATSRVGGDYNEQFF.

V gene TRBV5-6 combines with J gene TRBJ1-1; 10 bases map to TRBD1. Looked up from germline, CDR1 is SGHDT and CDR2 is YYEEEE. V was pared by 4 bases and J by 0 bases, with 6 bases of the junction left unmatched. The CDR3 contains 16 residues. The CDR3 nucleotides read TGTGCCAGCAGCGCGACAGGGGGCCGGTTGAACACTGAAGCTTTCTTT. Translating gives CASSATGGRLNTEAFF.

The gene calls are TRBV7-3 and TRBJ2-1, with 8 bases fitting TRBD2. Trimming took 5 bases from V and 2 from J; bases not matched to a gene: 11. The CDR3 covers 17 residues. Per germline, CDR1 SGHTA and CDR2 FQGTGA. The CDR3: CASSPRTSSPTYNEQFF. DNA for the CDR3: TGTGCCAGCAGCCCGCGGACTAGCTCGCCGACCTACAATGAGCAGTTCTTC.

The V gene is TRBV27, the J gene TRBJ2-2; the D gene is possibly TRBD1 (5 bases). Trimming took 7 bases from V and 6 from J, leaving 15 bases between them. The length of the CDR3 is 14 residues. CDR1 is MNHEY, CDR2 SMNVEV, per germline (reference sequence). CDR3 bases: TGTGCCAGCACGGAAGGGGTCGCTTCCGGGGAGCTGTTTTTT. The encoded protein is CASTEGVASGELFF.

The DNA of the CDR3 is TGTGCCAGCAGCACAGGGCCTCTGACCCTCTACGAGCAGTACGTC. This sequence encodes CASSTGPLTLYEQYV. The rearrangement links TRBV28 to TRBJ2-7; perhaps TRBD1 as D (6 bases). V shed 6 bases and J shed 3 bases, with 18 bases lying between them. There are 15 residues in the CDR3. Per germline, CDR1 MDHEN and CDR2 SYDVKM.

The V and J genes are TRBV4-1 and TRBJ1-4; D might be TRBD1 (5 bases). CDR3 length: 15 amino acids. The ends were cut back, 0 bases at V and 8 bases at J, with 13 bases in the middle. Germline values: CDR1 MGHRA, CDR2 YSYEKL. CDR3 bases: TGCGCCAGCAGCCAAGATGCAGGGATAGGGGAAAAACTGTTTTTT. It translates to CASSQDAGIGEKLFF.

The V call is TRBV9, the J call TRBJ1-2, with TRBD1 as a possible D gene (6 bases). The CDR3 runs to 15 residues. Germline V gene data show CDR1 as SGDLS and CDR2 as YYNGEE. The germline V and J ends were trimmed by 2 bases and 8 bases, with 19 bases remaining between them. CDR3 loop: CASSVGWGQENGYTF. CDR3 coding DNA: TGTGCCAGCAGCGTGGGGTGGGGGCAGGAAAACGGCTACACCTTC.

This chain connects TRBV6-5 to TRBJ1-2; 7 bases are a match to TRBD1. Germline CDR1 and CDR2: MNHEY and SVGAGI. The trim removed 4 bases at V and 7 bases at J, leaving 9 bases unmatched. The length of the CDR3 is 14 residues. CDR3 residues: CASSFLTGVFGYTF. CDR3 DNA: TGTGCCAGCAGTTTTCTAACAGGGGTTTTTGGCTACACCTTC.

This clone was counted many times. This sequence joins TRBV5-1 and TRBJ1-1; 8 nucleotides agree with TRBD1. The CDR3 runs 14 residues. Germline values: CDR1 SGHRS, CDR2 YFSETQ. V lost 3 bases to trimming and J lost 3 bases; unmatched junction nucleotides: 4. CDR3: CASSSSGGYTEAFF. The CDR3 nucleotides read TGCGCCAGCAGCTCCTCAGGGGGCTACACTGAAGCTTTCTTT.

This clone occurred a few times. The DNA for the CDR3 is TGTGCCAGCAGTTTATCGCCAGGGTCTGGCTACACCTTC. This gives the protein CASSLSPGSGYTF. The chain couples TRBV27 to TRBJ1-2; a weak D match, TRBD1 (5 bases). The CDR3 consists of 13 residues. V was trimmed by 0 bases and J by 7 bases, leaving 9 bases between them. Germline lookup yields CDR1 MNHEY and CDR2 SMNVEV (reference sequence).

The genes are TRBV6-6 and TRBJ1-1; the match to TRBD1 covers 7 bases. V was pared by 6 bases and J by 0 bases, with 7 bases of the junction left unmatched. Germline CDR1 reads MNHNY; CDR2 reads SVGAGI (reference sequence). There are 15 residues in the CDR3. CDR3 DNA sequence: TGTGCCAGCAGCTGGGGACAGAGCCTGAACACTGAAGCTTTCTTT. Its protein product is CASSWGQSLNTEAFF.

The chain has TRBV11-2 and TRBJ1-3; perhaps TRBD1 as D (5 bases). Trimming left V 10 bases short and J 1 base short, with 11 bases between. The CDR3 is 13 residues long. Germline V lookup: CDR1 SGHAT, CDR2 FQNNGV. DNA for the CDR3: TGTGCCATCGGGGCGGGGTCTGGAAACACCATATATTTT. Translated: CAIGAGSGNTIYF.

This chain uses TRBV6-1 with TRBJ1-3; no firm D call. V was clipped by 2 bases and J by 4 bases, with 15 bases between them. The CDR3 covers 16 residues. Germline lookup yields CDR1 MNHNS and CDR2 SASEGT. CDR3 residues: CASSELTSTTGNTIYF. The CDR3 nucleotides are TGTGCCAGCAGTGAATTAACGTCCACAACAGGAAACACCATATATTTT.

The chain employs TRBV7-3 and TRBJ2-2; D gene ambiguous. The CDR3 runs 14 residues. V lost 5 bases and J lost 7, with 14 bases in between. Germline CDR1 is SGHTA and CDR2 is FQGTGA. The CDR3 here is CASSPSQVFGELFF. CDR3 coding DNA: TGTGCCAGCAGCCCCTCCCAGGTCTTCGGGGAGCTGTTTTTT.

This chain connects TRBV10-3 to TRBJ1-3, with 9 bases lining up with TRBD1. The V gene's germline CDR1 is ENHRY and CDR2 SYGVKD. The CDR3 covers 14 residues. Trimming cost V 5 bases and J 3 bases; bases outside gene matches: 2. The CDR3 loop reads CAISLDRGGNTIYF. The CDR3 nucleotides are TGTGCCATCAGTCTGGACAGGGGTGGAAACACCATATATTTT.

The chain couples TRBV6-5 to TRBJ2-2, with 7 bases matching TRBD1. CDR3 size: 14 residues. Germline V lookup: CDR1 MNHEY, CDR2 SVGAGI. V lost 6 bases, J lost 4 bases, and 5 bases stayed unmatched. As DNA, the CDR3 is TGTGCCAGCAGAAAATCAGGGGGCACCGGGGAGCTGTTTTTT. The encoded protein is CASRKSGGTGELFF.

The chain combines TRBV2 with TRBJ1-5; no clear D. Germline CDR1 SNHLY, CDR2 FYNNEI. V gave up 1 base and J gave up 2 bases, with 21 bases separating them. There are 19 residues in the CDR3. As DNA, the CDR3 is TGTGCCAGCAGTGAAGAGGAGACCCCATACCATTCCGGCAATCAGCCCCAGCATTTT. Amino acids: CASSEEETPYHSGNQPQHF.

The genes are TRBV5-6 and TRBJ2-7, with D possibly being TRBD2 (7 bases). The CDR3 has 13 amino acids. Looked up from germline, CDR1 is SGHDT and CDR2 is YYEEEE. The V end was cut by 5 bases, the J end by 6 bases, with 15 bases between. CDR3 sequence reads: CASRFRGAGEQYV. For the CDR3, the DNA is TGTGCCAGCAGATTTCGGGGGGCGGGCGAGCAGTACGTC.

The rearrangement links TRBV3-1 (or the pseudogene TRBV3-2) to TRBJ2-3; 7 nucleotides line up with TRBD2. The CDR3 runs 15 residues. Germline V gene data show CDR1 as LGHDT and CDR2 as YNNKEL (reference sequence). V lost 3 bases to trimming and J lost 2 bases; unmatched junction nucleotides: 5. The CDR3 spells CASSHSAGITDTQYF. The CDR3, as DNA: TGTGCCAGCAGCCATTCAGCGGGGATCACAGATACGCAGTATTTT.

V usage is TRBV19 and J usage is TRBJ2-2; D perhaps matches TRBD1 (7 bases). Germline CDR1 is LNHDA and CDR2 is SQIVND (reference sequence). The CDR3 consists of 12 residues. V lost 7 bases and J lost 12, with 15 bases in between. The CDR3 nucleotides are TGTGCCAGTACCAAATCAGGGGGGAAGCTGTTTTTT. Translating it yields CASTKSGGKLFF.

This clone was seen just once. The chain links TRBV3-1 (or the pseudogene TRBV3-2) to TRBJ2-2; the match to TRBD1 covers 10 bases. The V and J ends lost 7 bases and 4 bases, in that order; junction bases with no gene match: 9. Germline CDR1 reads LGHDT; CDR2 reads YNNKEL (reference sequence). The CDR3 sequence is 16 residues long. CDR3 protein: CASTPTGGFGTGELFF. The CDR3 DNA is TGTGCCAGCACCCCGACAGGGGGCTTCGGCACCGGGGAGCTGTTTTTT.

The rearrangement links TRBV6-5 to TRBJ2-1, with TRBD2 as a possible D gene (6 bases). The V and J ends lost 7 bases and 0 bases respectively, with 10 bases between them. CDR3 length: 14 residues. Germline CDR1 MNHEY, CDR2 SVGAGI. Here the CDR3 DNA reads TGTGCCAGCACCCGGGGGAGCTCCTACAATGAGCAGTTCTTC. Its protein product is CASTRGSSYNEQFF.

Concerning this clone itself: The sample contains more than one DNA sequence encoding this CDR3. The chain combines TRBV29-1 with TRBJ1-1, with D possibly being TRBD1 (6 bases). V lost 5 bases to trimming and J lost 0 bases, with 10 bases between them. The germline V gene has CDR1 SQVTM and CDR2 ANQGSEA. This CDR3 is 13 amino acids long. In nucleotides, the CDR3 is TGCAGCGTTTCGGACAGACTGAACACTGAAGCTTTCTTT. Residues: CSVSDRLNTEAFF.

V gene TRBV4-1 combines with J gene TRBJ1-2; D gene ambiguous. Germline lookup yields CDR1 MGHRA and CDR2 YSYEKL. CDR3 length: 14 residues. Trimming removed 1 base from V and 8 bases from J, with 14 bases in between. CDR3 nucleotides: TGCGCCAGCAGCCAAGTGGGTCTTGCGGGGGGCTACACCTTC. Translation: CASSQVGLAGGYTF.

This chain links TRBV10-3 with TRBJ2-1, with 9 positions matching TRBD2. CDR1 and CDR2 from the germline V gene are ENHRY and SYGVKD. The trim removed 6 bases at V and 8 bases at J, leaving 11 bases unmatched. The CDR3 sequence is 15 residues long. CDR3 DNA sequence: TGTGCCATCAGCCCCGGGACTAGCAACTCCGATGAGCAGTTCTTC. It is translated as CAISPGTSNSDEQFF.

The CDR3 DNA follows: TGTGCCAGTAGTATTGGGCAGGCAGAGACCCAGTACTTC. Translating gives CASSIGQAETQYF. The rearrangement joins TRBV19 to TRBJ2-5; D remains unclear. Per germline, CDR1 LNHDA and CDR2 SQIVND (reference sequence). This CDR3 has 13 residues. The V end was cut by 3 bases, the J end by 4 bases, with 9 bases between.

CDR3 loop: CSVSTGLLNTGELFF. For the CDR3, the DNA is TGCAGCGTGTCTACGGGACTCCTAAACACCGGGGAGCTGTTTTTT. The chain combines TRBV29-1 with TRBJ2-2; D is possibly TRBD2 (6 bases). The V gene's germline CDR1 is SQVTM and CDR2 ANQGSEA. The CDR3 spans 15 residues. V lost 6 bases and J lost 2, with 16 bases in between.